The subject of this entry is one T cell receptor (beta chain). This clonotype was observed at least ten times. Its recognized antigen is unknown. Base qualities are missing; no much larger clone stands one base away. The CDR3 starts with the cysteine, ends with the phenylalanine, and has 15 residues. The retained sequence is limited to the CDR3, 45 bases, with the frame set at the first base. The germline V end is reduced by 3 bases and the J end by 0 bases; junction bases left unmatched: 3. Based on the germline V gene, the CDR1 and CDR2 sequences are KGHSH and LQKENI. These data belong to a study of spatial heterogeneity in lung cancer (dated by TCRdb to the late 2010s). Context from the whole study: Beta-chain transcripts were consistently detected in greater numbers than alpha-chain transcripts, which likely reflects a higher abundance of beta-chain transcripts. In non-small cell lung cancer, the study made a quantitative comparison of TCR alpha and beta repertoires among multiple tumor regions, matched nontumor lung and blood. In the raw uncorrected reads, each unique combination of TCR and UMI appeared on average more than ten times. At surgery, hundreds of tumor regions, approximately 64 matched nontumor lung samples and 45 to 60 PBMC samples were TCR-sequenced for both alpha and beta chains. The study linked features of the TCR repertoire to counts of nonsynonymous mutations, which were determined by whole-exome sequencing of tumor tissue. A strong correlation was found between TCR transcript counts in tumor regions and a T cell transcriptional module score from matched bulk RNA-seq. General study outcomes and caveats: Additional single-cell paired TCR alpha and beta sequencing was considered necessary to confirm, at a functional level, the hypothesis that regional TCRs recognize regional mutations. Estimated TCR-seq coverage of tumor T cells was only 7% to 8.5% for alpha chains and about 14% for beta chains. The count of ubiquitous expanded TCRs correlated with the count of ubiquitous nonsynonymous mutations, and the count of regional expanded TCRs correlated with the count of regional nonsynonymous mutations. A correlation was observed between the number of expanded intratumoral alpha and beta TCRs and the tumor nonsynonymous mutation count.

Receptor libraries were prepared by 5' RACE. The run used a NextSeq 500. The TCR library protocol attached a unique molecular identifier to each TCR cDNA molecule to allow correction of PCR and sequencing errors. Per the authors' processing: TCR identification, UMI-based error correction and CDR3 extraction were all carried out with Decombinator tools. TCRs above a frequency of 2 per 1,000, corresponding to the top 1% of the tumor frequency distribution, were defined as expanded. Expanded tumor TCRs were classed as regional if statistically deemed absent (corrected P<0.05) from at least one tumor region, otherwise ubiquitous. Rényi diversity was computed with the R vegan package after subsampling each repertoire 100 times to 5,000 TCRs. To build CDR3 similarity networks, amino acid triplet string-kernel similarity was used, and CDR3s were connected when their pairwise similarity was above 0.82. The raw public reads went through TCRdb reprocessing: fastp at Q25, MiXCR clone calling, in-frame beta chains kept. Rows with one shared CDR3 protein collapse into an entry with the most common genes and DNA. The V and J calls were determined by TCRdb, not by the authors. The sample yields 4,000 or so distinct CDR3 sequences; about 6.3% were counted once. Of the sample, about 34% falls within the top ten clones.

Read against the paper, the sample's time point label means: sample taken at primary tumor resection. Samples were obtained from about 75 patients with early-stage, untreated non-small cell lung cancer from the lung TRACERx cohort. Without any cell sorting, TCR sequencing was performed on whole RNA extracted either from tumor and nontumor lung tissue or from cryopreserved PBMC samples. A patient was chosen for TCR sequencing only when enough RNA was available from at least two tumor regions. Before selection, tumor and adjacent nontumor lung specimens were reviewed by a lung pathologist. Recombination joined TRBV18 with TRBJ1-1; 8 bases in the junction line up with TRBD1. The sample was lung tumor tissue, taken at surgery. The clonotype comes from a male donor with early-stage non-small cell lung cancer. The DNA is as follows: TGTGCCAGCTCACCGGGGGGACAGGTGAACACTGAAGCTTTCTTT. This codes for CASSPGGQVNTEAFF. Beyond the CDR3, the reference TRBV18 and TRBJ1-1 genes provide the residues; the full variable domain reads: NAGVMQNPRHLVRRRGQEARLRCSPMKGHSHVYWYRQLPEEGLKFMVYLQKENIIDESGMPKERFSAEFPKEGPSILRIQQVVRGDSAAYFCASSPGGQVNTEAFFGQGTRLTVV.